The entry below describes one T cell receptor beta chain. The antigen is unknown. The entry originates in a study of OX40 agonist ivuxolimab in advanced cancers. Turning to the study itself: Patients were dosed intravenously with ivuxolimab at 0.01 to 10 mg/kg every 2 weeks.

The method was immunoSEQ multiplex PCR; TCRdb's version includes in-frame clones alone and lacks a portion of them. This table has around 90,000 clones, roughly 87% appearing once. The study, taken as a whole, reports: Still undetermined is the antigen specificity of the expanded peripheral T cells.

This CDR3 spans 12 amino acids. Trimming cost V 5 bases and J 7 bases, with 9 bases left between them. CDR1 and CDR2 from the germline V gene are LGHNA and YSLEER. The chain links TRBV4-3 to TRBJ2-1, with D maybe TRBD1 (6 bases). Source: CD4+ or CD8+ T cells sorted from blood, taken in a trial of the OX40 agonist ivuxolimab. The clonotype was recovered from an adult with an advanced solid tumor such as melanoma, head and neck, liver or kidney cancer. In nucleotides, the CDR3 is TGCGCCAGCAGCGCACAGGGAAATGAGCAGTTCTTC. Translation gives CASSAQGNEQFF.